This T cell receptor (beta chain) was recovered during a study of T cells in Graves' hyperthyroidism and ophthalmopathy. RNA transcripts gave rise to amplified TCR beta CDR3 regions. Researchers ran a first-round RT-PCR on the TCR CDR3 using the HTBI primer set. MiXCR, applied by TCRdb to the multiplex PCR reads, yields one record per CDR3 protein. The sample holds hundreds of thousands of distinct CDR3 sequences, roughly 14% seen once. This clonotype was detected ten times or more. Per the germline V gene, CDR1 is KGHSH and CDR2 is LQKENI. The CDR3 contains 14 residues. Trimming took 5 bases from V and 1 from J, leaving 11 bases between them.

The source of this sequence is a woman between 50 and 59 years old with Graves' ophthalmopathy. The specimen was blood. The chain joins TRBV18 to TRBJ1-1, with D possibly being TRBD1 (6 bases). CDR3 bases: TGTGCCAGCTCATCCGGGACACAGAACACTGAAGCTTTCTTT. Its translation is CASSSGTQNTEAFF.